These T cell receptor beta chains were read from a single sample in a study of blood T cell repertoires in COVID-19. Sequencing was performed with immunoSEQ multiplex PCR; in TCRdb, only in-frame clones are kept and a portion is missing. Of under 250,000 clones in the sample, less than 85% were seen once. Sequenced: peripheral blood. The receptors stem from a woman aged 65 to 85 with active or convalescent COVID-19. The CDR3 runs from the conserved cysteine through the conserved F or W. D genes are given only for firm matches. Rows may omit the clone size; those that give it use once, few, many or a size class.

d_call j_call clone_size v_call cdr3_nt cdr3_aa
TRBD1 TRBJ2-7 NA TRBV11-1 TGTGCCAGCAGCTTACATCGGACAGGGGGCTTGGTCGAGCAGTACTTC CASSLHRTGGLVEQYF
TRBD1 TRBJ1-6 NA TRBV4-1 TGCGCCAGCAGCCAAGATAGGCCAGGGGGAAGCTATAATTCACCCCTCCACTTT CASSQDRPGGSYNSPLHF
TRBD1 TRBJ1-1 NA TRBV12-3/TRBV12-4 TGTGCCAGCAGTGGACAGGGATACACTGAAGCTTTCTTT CASSGQGYTEAFF
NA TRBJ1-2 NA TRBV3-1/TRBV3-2 TGTGCCAGCAGCCCCCAAACAGTCCCCTATGGCTACACCTTC CASSPQTVPYGYTF
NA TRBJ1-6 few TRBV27 TGTGCCAGCAAAACAGGGAATAATTCACCCCTCCACTTT CASKTGNNSPLHF
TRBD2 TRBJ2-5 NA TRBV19 TGTGCCAGTAGTGGCGAGCGGGGGCTCGGGACCCAGTACTTC CASSGERGLGTQYF
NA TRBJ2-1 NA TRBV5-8 TGTGCCAGCAGCTTCTGGCGGGGCTCCTACAATGAGCAGTTCTTC CASSFWRGSYNEQFF
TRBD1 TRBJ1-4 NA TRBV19 TGTGCCAGTAGTTTCCCGGGACAGGGGGAAGAAAAACTGTTTTTT CASSFPGQGEEKLFF
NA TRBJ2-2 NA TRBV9 TGTGCCAGCAGCGTAGGATCGGGGGTCATCACCGGGGAGCTGTTTTTT CASSVGSGVITGELFF
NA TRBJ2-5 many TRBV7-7 TGTGCTAGCAGCCCCGTGATGGGAGGTCAAGAGACCCAGTACTTC CASSPVMGGQETQYF
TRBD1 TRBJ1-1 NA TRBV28 TGTGCCAGCAGTTCACAGGGGCGGACTGAAGCTTTCTTT CASSSQGRTEAFF
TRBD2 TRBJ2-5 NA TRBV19 TGTGCCAGTAATAGCGGGCAAGAGACCCAGTACTTC CASNSGQETQYF
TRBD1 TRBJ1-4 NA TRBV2 TGTGCCAGCAGAACTACAGGGGCAGGTGAAAAACTGTTTTTT CASRTTGAGEKLFF
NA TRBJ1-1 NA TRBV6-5 TGTGCCAGCAAGCGGTTTTTGGCTGAAGCTTTCTTT CASKRFLAEAFF
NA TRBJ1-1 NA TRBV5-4 TGTGCCAGCAGCTCAACAGGGTTGGCTGAAGCTTTCTTT CASSSTGLAEAFF
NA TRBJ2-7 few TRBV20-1 TGCAGTGCTCGAGCAGACGAGCAGTACTTC CSARADEQYF
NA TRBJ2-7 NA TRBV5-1 TGCGCCAGCAGCTTGCGTGGCGGGGTGGAGGGGGAGCAGTACTTC CASSLRGGVEGEQYF
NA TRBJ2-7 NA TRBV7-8 TGTGCCAGCAGCGGGACACTCTCCTACGAGCAGTACTTC CASSGTLSYEQYF
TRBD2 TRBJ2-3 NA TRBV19 TGTGCCAGTAGGGGACTAGCGGGAGCAGATACGCAGTATTTT CASRGLAGADTQYF
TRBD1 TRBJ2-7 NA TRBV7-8 TGTGCCAGCAGCTATGGGACAGGAGCCTACGAGCAGTACTTC CASSYGTGAYEQYF